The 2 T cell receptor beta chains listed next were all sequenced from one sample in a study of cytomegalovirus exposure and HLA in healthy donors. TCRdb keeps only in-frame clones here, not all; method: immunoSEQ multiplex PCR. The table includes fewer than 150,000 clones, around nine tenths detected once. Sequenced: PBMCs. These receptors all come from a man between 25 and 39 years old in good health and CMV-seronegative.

The CDR3 bases are TGCAGCGTTGAGGGGATTAGACAGGGAGAGGACTATGGCTACACCTTC. Protein product: CSVEGIRQGEDYGYTF. The chain joins TRBV29-1 to TRBJ1-2, with 7 bases fitting TRBD1. V gave up 3 bases and J gave up 3 bases; unmatched junction bases: 13. The CDR3 covers 16 residues. CDR1 and CDR2 from the germline V gene are SQVTM and ANQGSEA.

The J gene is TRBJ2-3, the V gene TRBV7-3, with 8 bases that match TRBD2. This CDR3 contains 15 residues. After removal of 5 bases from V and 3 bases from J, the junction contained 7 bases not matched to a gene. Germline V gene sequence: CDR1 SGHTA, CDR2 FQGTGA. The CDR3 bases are TGTGCCAGCAGCCCAAGCGGCGGGAGGACAGATACGCAGTATTTT. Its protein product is CASSPSGGRTDTQYF.